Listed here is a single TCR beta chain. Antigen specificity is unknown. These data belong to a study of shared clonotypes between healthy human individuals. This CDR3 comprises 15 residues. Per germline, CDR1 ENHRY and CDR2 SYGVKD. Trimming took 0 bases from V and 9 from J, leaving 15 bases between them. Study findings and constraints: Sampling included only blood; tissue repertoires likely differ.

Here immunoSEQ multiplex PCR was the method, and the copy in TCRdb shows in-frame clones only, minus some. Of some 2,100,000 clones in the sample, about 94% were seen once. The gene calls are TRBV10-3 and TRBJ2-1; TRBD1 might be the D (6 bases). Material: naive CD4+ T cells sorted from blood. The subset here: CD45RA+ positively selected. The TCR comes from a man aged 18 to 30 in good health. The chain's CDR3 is CAISESAGVFGEQFF. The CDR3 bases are TGTGCCATCAGTGAGTCGGCAGGGGTTTTCGGTGAGCAGTTCTTC.